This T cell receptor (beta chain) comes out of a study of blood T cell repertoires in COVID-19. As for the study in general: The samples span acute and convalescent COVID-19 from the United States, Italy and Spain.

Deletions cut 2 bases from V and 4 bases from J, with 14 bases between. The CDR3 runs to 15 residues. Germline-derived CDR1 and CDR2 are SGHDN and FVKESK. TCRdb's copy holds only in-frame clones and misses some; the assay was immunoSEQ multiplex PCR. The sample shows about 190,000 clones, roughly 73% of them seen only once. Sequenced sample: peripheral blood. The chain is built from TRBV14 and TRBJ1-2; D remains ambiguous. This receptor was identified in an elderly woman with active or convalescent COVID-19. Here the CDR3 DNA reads TGTGCCAGCAGCCAACTTGGACGGGAAGTCTATGGCTACACCTTC. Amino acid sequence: CASSQLGREVYGYTF.